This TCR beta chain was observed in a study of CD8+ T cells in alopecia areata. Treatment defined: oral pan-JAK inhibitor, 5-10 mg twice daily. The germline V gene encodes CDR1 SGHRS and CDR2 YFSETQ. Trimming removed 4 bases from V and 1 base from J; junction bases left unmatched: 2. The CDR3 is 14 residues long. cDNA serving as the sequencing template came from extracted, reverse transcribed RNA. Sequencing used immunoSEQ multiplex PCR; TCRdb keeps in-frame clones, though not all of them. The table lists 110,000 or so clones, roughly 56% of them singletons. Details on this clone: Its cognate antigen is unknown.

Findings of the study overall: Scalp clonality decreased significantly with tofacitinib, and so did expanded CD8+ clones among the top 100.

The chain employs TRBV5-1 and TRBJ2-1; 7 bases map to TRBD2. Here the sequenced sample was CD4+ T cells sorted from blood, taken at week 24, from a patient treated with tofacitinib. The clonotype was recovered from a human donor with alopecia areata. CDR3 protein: CASSLGGSYNEQFF. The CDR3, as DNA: TGCGCCAGCAGCCTCGGGGGGTCCTACAATGAGCAGTTCTTC.